This T cell receptor beta chain was observed in a study of blood T cell repertoires in COVID-19. Study in general: Whether acute or convalescent, the COVID-19 samples came from the United States, Italy and Spain. Sample material is recorded as cDNA or gDNA derived from T cells, B-cell-depleted T cells, or PBMCs.

CDR3 size: 15 residues. J was trimmed by 2 bases and V by 2 bases; bases with no gene match: 3. CDR1 and CDR2 (germline): SQVTM, ANQGSEA. Authors' data handling: It was from reference gene primer amplification that nucleated cell counts were estimated. TCRdb's copy holds only in-frame clones and misses some; the assay was immunoSEQ multiplex PCR. Clone size and V and J calls were adopted from that table, with D and trimming inferred from the DNA. The table has about 250,000 clones, 65% to 85% seen once. This rearrangement joins TRBV29-1 to TRBJ2-1; 10 nucleotides match TRBD2. The TCR sequence derives from a human donor in a cohort sampled during active COVID-19. Sequencing was carried out using peripheral blood. The DNA for the CDR3 is TGCAGCGTTGAATTCCTAGCGGGAGCCTACAATGAGCAGTTCTTC. Protein product: CSVEFLAGAYNEQFF.